These 20 T cell receptor beta chains originate from one sample sequenced in a study of control samples from healthy donors and cancer patients. The data were produced by immunoSEQ multiplex PCR, yet TCRdb's version contains in-frame clones alone and is incomplete. Here the sample spans roughly 170,000 clones, around 93% being singletons. The sequencing input was blood. These receptors originate from a man aged 18 to 30 in good health.

The chain carries TRBV7-6 and TRBJ1-5; perhaps TRBD1 as D (6 bases). The length of the CDR3 is 15 residues. Germline CDR1 reads SGHVS; CDR2 reads FNYEAQ. Deletions cut 0 bases from V and 0 bases from J, with 6 bases between. The CDR3 reads CASSLADSSNQPQHF. In DNA, the CDR3 is TGTGCCAGCAGCTTAGCGGACAGTAGCAATCAGCCCCAGCATTTT.

This sequence joins TRBV19 and TRBJ1-5, with TRBD1 matching 8 bases. This CDR3 contains 16 residues. The germline V gene has CDR1 LNHDA and CDR2 SQIVND (reference sequence). V gave up 10 bases and J gave up 5 bases; unmatched junction bases: 16. This chain's CDR3 is CATATIQGGVDQPQHF. The CDR3 DNA is TGTGCCACCGCAACGATACAGGGGGGCGTGGATCAGCCCCAGCATTTT.

The chain uses TRBV4-2 and TRBJ1-4; possibly TRBD1 for D (6 bases). The CDR3 is 15 amino acids. V shed 4 bases and J shed 7 bases, with 16 bases lying between them. Germline CDR1 is LGHNA and CDR2 is YNFKEQ. The CDR3 protein is CASSPKGGAAEKLFF. CDR3 coding DNA: TGTGCCAGCAGCCCTAAGGGGGGGGCAGCTGAAAAACTGTTTTTT.

The chain uses TRBV12-3 or TRBV12-4 and TRBJ1-2; D is unresolved. This CDR3 spans 13 amino acids. Trimming cost V 6 bases and J 0 bases, with 8 bases left between them. The CDR3, as DNA: TGTGCCAGCAGCTTCACAGCTAACTATGGCTACACCTTC. Translating it yields CASSFTANYGYTF.

This rearrangement joins TRBV11-1 to TRBJ2-7; D may be TRBD2 (5 bases). Per germline, CDR1 SGHAT and CDR2 FQDESV (reference sequence). This CDR3 region has 13 residues. Trimming pared 7 bases from V and 3 bases from J, leaving 13 bases between. This chain's CDR3 is CASTREGGYEQYF. The CDR3 bases are TGTGCCAGCACCCGAGAGGGCGGCTACGAGCAGTACTTC.

The V gene is TRBV5-5, the J gene TRBJ2-7, with 14 bases identical to TRBD2. Germline CDR1 SGHKS, CDR2 YYEKEE (reference sequence). The CDR3 consists of 18 residues. The trim removed 4 bases at V and 0 bases at J, leaving 9 bases unmatched. The DNA of the CDR3 is TGTGCCAGCAGCAAGGGGACTAGCGGGGGCCTCCTCTCCTACGAGCAGTACTTC. Its protein is CASSKGTSGGLLSYEQYF.

CDR3 protein: CASSPVNRGRTDTQYF. In DNA, the CDR3 is TGTGCCAGCTCACCAGTTAATCGGGGGAGAACAGATACGCAGTATTTT. The rearrangement uses TRBV18 and TRBJ2-3, with D possibly TRBD2 on 6 matching bases. The germline gives CDR1 KGHSH, CDR2 LQKENI. The CDR3 is 16 amino acids. Trimming stripped 2 bases from V and 3 bases from J, with 15 bases between.

The gene calls are TRBV18 and TRBJ1-4; possibly TRBD1 for D (6 bases). Trimming pared 8 bases from V and 6 bases from J, leaving 10 bases between. Germline assignment: CDR1 KGHSH and CDR2 LQKENI. The CDR3 spans 12 residues. The CDR3 region is CASADSYEKLFF. The CDR3 DNA sequence: TGTGCCAGCGCGGACAGTTATGAAAAACTGTTTTTT.

V gene TRBV5-1 combines with J gene TRBJ1-2, with D tentatively TRBD1 (6 bases). The germline V gene has CDR1 SGHRS and CDR2 YFSETQ. The CDR3 runs to 14 residues. V dropped 0 bases and J dropped 3 bases, with 9 bases sitting between them. The chain's CDR3 is CASSLAGVDYGYTF. CDR3 nucleotides: TGCGCCAGCAGCTTGGCAGGGGTGGACTATGGCTACACCTTC.

V is TRBV11-2 and J is TRBJ1-6; 11 nucleotides agree with TRBD1. The length of the CDR3 is 14 residues. V shed 1 base and J 14 bases; nucleotides not matched to a gene: 4. The germline V gene encodes CDR1 SGHAT and CDR2 FQNNGV. DNA for the CDR3: TGTGCCAGCAGCTTAGGGACAGGGGGCGCAGCCCTCCACTTT. Its protein product is CASSLGTGGAALHF.

The gene calls are TRBV5-1 and TRBJ1-1, with D possibly matching TRBD1 (6 bases). The CDR3 is 14 residues long. Trimming pared 3 bases from V and 3 bases from J, leaving 12 bases between. CDR1 is SGHRS and CDR2 is YFSETQ in the germline V gene. The CDR3 nucleotides are TGCGCCAGCAGCTCCAGGGGAGGAGACACTGAAGCTTTCTTT. Residues: CASSSRGGDTEAFF.

CDR3 amino acids: CASSLIGGAGREQYF. CDR3 nucleotides: TGTGCCAGCAGCTTAATAGGGGGCGCTGGGCGCGAGCAGTACTTC. The chain links TRBV7-3 to TRBJ2-7; TRBD1 matches 7 bases. Germline values: CDR1 SGHTA, CDR2 FQGTGA. The CDR3 is 15 amino acids. Trimming cost V 1 base and J 6 bases; bases outside gene matches: 9. The whole variable domain, filled in from reference TRBV7-3 and TRBJ2-7, reads GAGVSQTPSNKVTEKGKYVELRCDPISGHTALYWYRQSLGQGPEFLIYFQGTGAADDSGLPNDRFFAVRPEGSVSTLKIQRTERGDSAVYLCASSLIGGAGREQYFGPGTRLTVT.

The rearrangement joins TRBV2 to TRBJ2-7; weak D call: TRBD1 (6 bases). Looked up from germline, CDR1 is SNHLY and CDR2 is FYNNEI. The CDR3 has 14 amino acids. V lost 7 bases to trimming and J lost 6 bases, with 19 bases between them. The CDR3 nucleotides read TGTGCCAGCACACGGGTGTACAGGGAGTCCGAGCAGTACTTC. Translated, it gives CASTRVYRESEQYF.

The V call is TRBV5-1, the J call TRBJ2-1; 8 bases map to TRBD2. The CDR3 is 13 residues long. J was trimmed by 7 bases and V by 4 bases; bases with no gene match: 4. The germline V gene has CDR1 SGHRS and CDR2 YFSETQ. The CDR3 sequence: CASSTGGPNEQFF. In nucleotides, the CDR3 is TGCGCCAGCAGCACGGGGGGGCCAAATGAGCAGTTCTTC.

This clone has only one observation. The V and J genes are TRBV24-1 and TRBJ2-2; no reliable D call. Deletions cut 3 bases from V and 0 bases from J, with 7 bases between. The germline CDR1 and CDR2 sequences are KGHDR and SFDVKD. This CDR3 has 15 amino acids. CDR3 DNA: TGTGCCACCAGTGATCGAAGTCCGAACACCGGGGAGCTGTTTTTT. Amino acid sequence: CATSDRSPNTGELFF.

V and J are TRBV9 and TRBJ1-4, with 7 bases matching TRBD1. Germline CDR1 SGDLS, CDR2 YYNGEE. This CDR3 contains 15 residues. V lost 0 bases to trimming and J lost 4 bases; unmatched junction nucleotides: 3. CDR3 amino acids: CASSVGGQLNEKLFF. CDR3 bases: TGTGCCAGCAGCGTAGGGGGACAGCTTAATGAAAAACTGTTTTTT.

This chain links TRBV6-5 with TRBJ1-4; a possible D gene is TRBD1 (5 bases). The CDR3 consists of 16 residues. The V end was cut by 2 bases, the J end by 0 bases, with 10 bases between. CDR1 MNHEY and CDR2 SVGAGI come from the germline V gene. CDR3 residues: CASSYKGLATNEKLFF. DNA for the CDR3: TGTGCCAGCAGTTACAAGGGACTTGCAACTAATGAAAAACTGTTTTTT.

The CDR3 here is CASSLLELQETQYF. The CDR3 nucleotides read TGCGCCAGCAGCCTGTTAGAGTTGCAAGAGACCCAGTACTTC. The chain is built from TRBV4-1 and TRBJ2-5; no reliable D call. The germline gives CDR1 MGHRA, CDR2 YSYEKL. V was shortened by 4 bases and J by 2 bases, with 11 bases between the two germline ends. CDR3 length equals 14 residues.

This clone was seen more than once but under ten times. The chain recombines TRBV5-4 with TRBJ2-3; TRBD1 matches at 8 bases. Germline V gene lookup returns CDR1 SGHNT and CDR2 YYREEE (reference sequence). The V gene end was trimmed by 3 bases and the J gene end by 0 bases; junction bases not matched to a gene: 3. This CDR3 has 15 amino acids. Written as DNA, the CDR3 is TGTGCCAGCAGCTCATGGGACAGGAGCACAGATACGCAGTATTTT. Translating it yields CASSSWDRSTDTQYF.

The rearrangement uses TRBV7-2 and TRBJ2-7; D is tentatively TRBD1 or TRBD2 (5 bases each). The CDR3 totals 13 residues. The V end was cut by 7 bases, the J end by 3 bases, with 13 bases between. Germline V gene sequence: CDR1 SGHTA, CDR2 FQGNSA. CDR3 in DNA: TGTGCCAGCACCCTTAGGGACGGCTACGAGCAGTACTTC. Amino acid sequence: CASTLRDGYEQYF.